Only one count was recorded for the clone carrying this T cell receptor beta chain. The data are from a study of cytomegalovirus exposure and HLA in healthy donors. The V end was cut by 4 bases, the J end by 0 bases, with 15 bases between. Germline loops: CDR1 SEHNR, CDR2 FQNEAQ (reference sequence). The CDR3 extends over 16 amino acids. Produced via immunoSEQ multiplex PCR; TCRdb's table is partial and in-frame only. The data hold approximately 98,000 clones, with approximately 95% observed a single time. The sequence came from a woman younger than 35 in good health and CMV-seronegative. The J gene is TRBJ1-2, the V gene TRBV7-9; D is undetermined. The sequencing input was PBMCs. The CDR3 sequence: CASSSAGFPSNYGYTF. The CDR3 DNA is TGTGCCAGCAGCTCGGCCGGGTTCCCCTCTAACTATGGCTACACCTTC.